These 29 T cell receptor beta chains share one sample of origin, sequenced in a study of metastatic and nonmetastatic thyroid tumors. TCRdb reanalyzed the PCR reads with MiXCR. The profile shows about 20,000 clones, about a third of them singletons. Patients had received no treatment of any kind before thyroid surgery. The specimen sequenced was tumor tissue. The origin of the receptors is a female donor with papillary thyroid cancer or a benign thyroid nodule (not recorded which). Some clones in this sample may be carry-over from other donors' samples.

This clone showed up just a few times. The chain joins TRBV6-2 or TRBV6-3 to TRBJ2-7; D is uncertain. The CDR3 runs to 11 residues. Trimming cost V 4 bases and J 10 bases, with 11 bases left between them. Germline CDR1 and CDR2: MNHEY and SVGEGT. The chain's CDR3 is CASSFENNQYF. In DNA form, the CDR3 reads TGTGCCAGCAGTTTTGAGAATAATCAGTACTTC.

The CDR3 sequence: CSIFPGGQGKETQYF. In nucleotides, the CDR3 is TGCAGTATCTTCCCCGGCGGACAGGGAAAAGAGACCCAGTACTTC. This chain links TRBV20-1 with TRBJ2-5, with TRBD1 matching 8 bases. Germline V lookup: CDR1 DFQATT, CDR2 SNEGSKA (reference sequence). The CDR3 spans 15 residues. J lost 3 bases, V lost 8 bases, and 14 bases had no gene match.

This clone was counted a few times. This rearrangement joins TRBV10-3 to TRBJ1-3; D gene ambiguous. Trimming removed 6 bases from V and 0 bases from J, with 3 bases in between. This CDR3 spans 12 amino acids. CDR1 is ENHRY, CDR2 SYGVKD, per germline. The CDR3 DNA follows: TGTGCCATCAGACCCTCTGGAAACACCATATATTTT. This codes for CAIRPSGNTIYF.

The J gene is TRBJ2-5, the V gene TRBV2, with 7 positions matching TRBD2. The CDR3 length is 13 residues. CDR1 and CDR2 (germline): SNHLY, FYNNEI. Germline trimming cut 7 bases from V and 3 bases from J; bases unmatched to any gene: 5. As DNA, the CDR3 is TGTGCCAGCAAAAAGGGAGGGGAAGAGACCCAGTACTTC. Translating it yields CASKKGGEETQYF. Filled out from reference TRBV2 and TRBJ2-5, the complete variable domain reads EPEVTQTPSHQVTQMGQEVILRCVPISNHLYFYWYRQILGQKVEFLVSFYNNEISEKSEIFDDQFSVERPDGSNFTLKIRSTKLEDSAMYFCASKKGGEETQYFGPGTRLLVL.

This chain connects TRBV19 to TRBJ2-1; no reliable D call. The CDR3 is 15 amino acids. With 5 bases removed from V and 8 bases from J, the gap between germline ends came to 19 bases. Germline CDR1 and CDR2: LNHDA and SQIVND (reference sequence). This chain's CDR3 is CASSLADHANYEQFF. The CDR3 coding sequence is TGTGCCAGTAGTCTCGCGGACCATGCTAACTATGAGCAGTTCTTC.

The rearrangement joins TRBV7-8 to TRBJ2-1, with TRBD2 matching 12 bases. From germline, CDR1 is SGHVS and CDR2 FQNEAQ. The ends lost 5 bases at V and 5 bases at J; junction bases unmatched: 4. The CDR3 covers 15 residues. The CDR3: CASSQLAGGHNEQFF. The CDR3 DNA reads as TGTGCCAGCAGCCAACTAGCGGGAGGCCACAATGAGCAGTTCTTC.

The rearrangement uses TRBV11-2 and TRBJ2-1; D tentatively reads TRBD1 or TRBD2 (6 bases each). CDR3 length: 13 residues. CDR1 and CDR2 (germline): SGHAT, FQNNGV. The germline V and J ends were trimmed by 3 bases and 10 bases, with 13 bases remaining between them. The CDR3 sequence: CASSLGGWGEQFF. In DNA, the CDR3 is TGTGCCAGCAGCTTGGGGGGCTGGGGGGAGCAGTTCTTC.

This clone was seen a handful of times. At one end the junction does not follow the germline gene, possibly because of a read error. The CDR3 DNA is TGCAGTGCGAGAGTGGCTGGAAACACCATATATTTT. Its protein is CSARVAGNTIYF. This chain uses TRBV20-1 with TRBJ1-3, with D unresolved. The CDR3 is made up of 12 amino acids. CDR1 is DFQATT, CDR2 SNEGSKA, per germline (reference sequence).

This clone came up a few times. The chain links TRBV4-1 to TRBJ2-1, with D perhaps matching TRBD1 or TRBD2 (6 bases each). CDR1 MGHRA and CDR2 YSYEKL come from the germline V gene. The CDR3 loop spans 12 amino acids. V gave up 3 bases and J gave up 10 bases, with 10 bases separating them. The CDR3 reads CASSHEGGEQFF. In nucleotides, the CDR3 is TGCGCCAGCAGCCATGAAGGGGGGGAGCAGTTCTTC.

Only a few counts were recorded for this clone. The chain joins TRBV28 to TRBJ2-7, with D possibly matching TRBD1 (6 bases). V was pared by 5 bases and J by 2 bases, with 13 bases between. The CDR3 loop spans 14 amino acids. CDR1 and CDR2 from the germline V gene are MDHEN and SYDVKM. The CDR3 bases are TGTGCCAGCAGTCAGGGGTTTAAAGCCTACGAGCAGTACTTC. It yields the protein CASSQGFKAYEQYF.

This chain links TRBV19 with TRBJ1-1; no clear D. CDR1 and CDR2 from the germline V gene are LNHDA and SQIVND (reference sequence). This CDR3 has 15 residues. Trimming took 2 bases from V and 1 from J, leaving 11 bases between them. In nucleotides, the CDR3 is TGTGCCAGTAGTATAATGGCCAAGGAGAACACTGAAGCTTTCTTT. It specifies CASSIMAKENTEAFF.

This chain links TRBV6-1 with TRBJ2-5; D possibly corresponds to TRBD2 (5 bases). There are 13 residues in the CDR3. Germline lookup yields CDR1 MNHNS and CDR2 SASEGT. The V gene lost 6 bases and the J gene lost 7 bases, with 15 bases spanning the gap. The chain's CDR3 is CASSREGMWTQYF. The DNA of the CDR3 is TGTGCCAGCAGCCGAGAGGGTATGTGGACCCAGTACTTC.

The chain uses TRBV11-2 and TRBJ2-1; D gene ambiguous. V was shortened by 5 bases and J by 4 bases, with 12 bases between the two germline ends. The germline CDR1 and CDR2 sequences are SGHAT and FQNNGV. The CDR3 extends over 14 amino acids. CDR3 residues: CASSPSRRYNEQFF. CDR3 coding DNA: TGTGCCAGCAGCCCAAGTCGCAGGTACAATGAGCAGTTCTTC. The entire variable domain, with the rest obtained from reference TRBV11-2 and TRBJ2-1, is as follows: EAGVAQSPRYKIIEKRQSVAFWCNPISGHATLYWYQQILGQGPKLLIQFQNNGVVDDSQLPKDRFSAERLKGVDSTLKIQPAKLEDSAVYLCASSPSRRYNEQFFGPGTRLTVL.

This chain links TRBV20-1 with TRBJ2-3, with 7 bases lining up with TRBD1. The length of the CDR3 is 14 residues. Germline V gives CDR1 DFQATT, CDR2 SNEGSKA (reference sequence). Trimming at V came to 6 bases and at J to 0 bases, leaving 6 bases not matched to a gene. The CDR3 sequence: CSAIQGTSTDTQYF. The CDR3 region has the DNA TGCAGTGCCATACAGGGGACCAGCACAGATACGCAGTATTTT.

The chain recombines TRBV7-2 with TRBJ2-3, with D possibly matching TRBD2 (5 bases). Trimming took off 4 bases at V and 6 bases at J, with 14 bases between the two ends. CDR3 length: 14 residues. Germline CDR1 and CDR2: SGHTA and FQGNSA. The CDR3 nucleotides are TGTGCCAGCAGCTCCCCGCCGCGGGCGGATACGCAGTATTTT. This codes for CASSSPPRADTQYF.

This chain links TRBV6-1 with TRBJ2-7, with D perhaps TRBD1 (5 bases). The CDR3 sequence is 14 residues long. Trimming took off 5 bases at V and 3 bases at J, with 14 bases between the two ends. The germline gives CDR1 MNHNS, CDR2 SASEGT. CDR3 in DNA: TGTGCCAGCAGTCCAGACAGCGCCTACTACGAGCAGTACTTC. It specifies CASSPDSAYYEQYF.

The chain combines TRBV6-2 or TRBV6-3 with TRBJ2-5; 9 bases are shared with TRBD2. Germline-derived CDR1 and CDR2 are MNHEY and SVGEGT. Germline trimming cut 0 bases from V and 0 bases from J; bases unmatched to any gene: 5. The CDR3 loop spans 17 amino acids. CDR3 amino acids: CASSYSSSGRYQETQYF. In nucleotides, the CDR3 is TGTGCCAGCAGTTACTCGTCCAGCGGGAGGTACCAAGAGACCCAGTACTTC.

The chain has TRBV6-1 and TRBJ2-1; D remains unclear. Looked up from germline, CDR1 is MNHNS and CDR2 is SASEGT. V gave up 6 bases and J gave up 2 bases, with 14 bases separating them. The CDR3 totals 15 residues. The CDR3 nucleotides are TGTGCCAGCAGAAAAGAGTACCTCCCCTACAATGAGCAGTTCTTC. This encodes CASRKEYLPYNEQFF.

The chain combines TRBV11-2 with TRBJ2-3, with 7 bases matching TRBD2. Germline-derived CDR1 and CDR2 are SGHAT and FQNNGV. The V segment lost 0 bases and the J segment 8 bases; nucleotides outside the gene matches: 2. The CDR3 contains 13 residues. CDR3 sequence (DNA): TGTGCCAGCAGCTTAGACCGCGGGAGTACGCAGTATTTT. It codes for CASSLDRGSTQYF.

This chain connects TRBV15 to TRBJ2-7; 7 bases fit TRBD1. Germline CDR1 reads LNHNV; CDR2 reads YYDKDF (reference sequence). The CDR3 runs 13 residues. V lost 5 bases and J lost 2; bases outside the gene matches: 3. The CDR3 sequence is CATSRGQTYEQYF. The CDR3 region has the DNA TGTGCCACCAGCCGGGGACAGACCTACGAGCAGTACTTC. Based on the CDR3 plus reference TRBV15 and TRBJ2-7, the full variable domain is DAMVIQNPRYQVTQFGKPVTLSCSQTLNHNVMYWYQQKSSQAPKLLFHYYDKDFNNEADTPDNFQSRRPNTSFCFLDIRSPGLGDTAMYLCATSRGQTYEQYFGPGTRLTVT.

This chain uses TRBV11-1 with TRBJ2-7; 7 nucleotides line up with TRBD1. The CDR3 totals 16 residues. The germline CDR1 and CDR2 sequences are SGHAT and FQDESV (reference sequence). The ends lost 2 bases at V and 1 base at J; junction bases unmatched: 8. This chain's CDR3 is CASSLKGTASSYEQYF. Written as DNA, the CDR3 is TGTGCCAGCAGCTTAAAAGGGACAGCCTCATCCTACGAGCAGTACTTC.

This chain uses TRBV6-1 with TRBJ2-1, with D possibly TRBD2 on 5 matching bases. CDR3 size: 15 residues. CDR1 MNHNS and CDR2 SASEGT come from the germline V gene. Trimming left V 2 bases short and J 9 bases short, with 17 bases between. The CDR3: CASSESSGPGGEQFF. The CDR3 region has the DNA TGTGCCAGCAGTGAATCGAGCGGCCCAGGCGGTGAGCAGTTCTTC.

The genes are TRBV5-6 and TRBJ1-1; D gene uncertain. This CDR3 spans 14 amino acids. CDR1 is SGHDT, CDR2 YYEEEE, per germline. V lost 0 bases to trimming and J lost 0 bases, with 6 bases between them. This CDR3 reads CASSLDTVNTEAFF. The CDR3 region has the DNA TGTGCCAGCAGCTTGGATACTGTGAACACTGAAGCTTTCTTT.

The genes are TRBV5-1 and TRBJ2-2; weak D call: TRBD1 (6 bases). Germline CDR1 is SGHRS and CDR2 is YFSETQ. This CDR3 is built from 16 residues. The V end lost 0 bases, the J end lost 3 bases, and 12 bases lay between the germline ends. The CDR3 DNA reads as TGCGCCAGCAGCTTGGCCCCTCAGGGGCACACCGGGGAGCTGTTTTTT. Translation gives CASSLAPQGHTGELFF.

This sequence joins TRBV5-1 and TRBJ1-2, with 7 nucleotides matching TRBD1. Trimming cost V 7 bases and J 2 bases; bases outside gene matches: 14. Germline loops: CDR1 SGHRS, CDR2 YFSETQ. This CDR3 has 16 amino acids. CDR3 in DNA: TGCGCCAGCCGCCCAATCGGGACAGCTACGAACTATGGCTACACCTTC. Residues: CASRPIGTATNYGYTF.

The genes are TRBV20-1 and TRBJ2-3, with TRBD2 identical over 12 bases. The length of the CDR3 is 18 residues. V shed 6 bases, J shed 1 base, and the junction held 14 bases outside the gene matches. Per the germline V gene, CDR1 is DFQATT and CDR2 is SNEGSKA (reference sequence). The CDR3 is CSAFGGLAGREGTDTQYF. CDR3 coding DNA: TGCAGTGCGTTTGGTGGACTAGCGGGAAGAGAGGGCACAGATACGCAGTATTTT.

This clone came up a few times. The genes are TRBV4-2 and TRBJ2-2; 9 bases fit TRBD2. Germline CDR1 is LGHNA and CDR2 is YNFKEQ. V was pared by 11 bases and J by 10 bases, with 8 bases of the junction left unmatched. The CDR3 covers 12 residues. The CDR3 DNA is TGTGCCGCGGGGGGGGGAAGTGAGGAGCTGTTTTTT. Translating it yields CAAGGGSEELFF.

The chain links TRBV6-2 or TRBV6-3 to TRBJ2-3, with 7 nucleotides matching TRBD2. The CDR3 has 15 amino acids. Trimming removed 4 bases from V and 1 base from J; junction bases left unmatched: 5. CDR1 MNHEY and CDR2 SVGEGT come from the germline V gene. The CDR3 is CASSSTSEGTDTQYF. CDR3 DNA sequence: TGTGCCAGCAGTTCAACTAGCGAAGGCACAGATACGCAGTATTTT.

This clone was observed a few times. V and J are TRBV2 and TRBJ2-5; 10 bases map to TRBD2. CDR1 is SNHLY and CDR2 is FYNNEI in the germline V gene. The CDR3 is 14 amino acids. With V trimmed by 3 bases and J by 6 bases, 4 bases remained unmatched. CDR3 bases: TGTGCCAGCAGTGAGACTAGCGGGCGGAAGACCCAGTACTTC. Its translation is CASSETSGRKTQYF.